A single sample is the source of the 15 T cell receptor beta chains below, sequenced in a study of blood T cell repertoires in COVID-19. TCRdb's table, derived via immunoSEQ multiplex PCR, lists solely in-frame clones and lacks some. The sample records around 200,000 clones, roughly 90% being singletons. The source material was peripheral blood. Receptors were obtained from a man younger than 35 with active or convalescent COVID-19.

V is TRBV9 and J is TRBJ1-1; D is possibly TRBD1 (5 bases). The CDR3 runs to 15 residues. Per germline, CDR1 SGDLS and CDR2 YYNGEE. V gave up 3 bases and J gave up 1 base, with 13 bases separating them. This chain's CDR3 is CASSAHGARNTEAFF. DNA for the CDR3: TGTGCCAGCAGCGCCCATGGGGCACGGAACACTGAAGCTTTCTTT. Full variable domain (remainder filled in from reference TRBV9 and TRBJ1-1): DSGVTQTPKHLITATGQRVTLRCSPRSGDLSVYWYQQSLDQGLQFLIQYYNGEERAKGNILERFSAQQFPDLHSELNLSSLELGDSALYFCASSAHGARNTEAFFGQGTRLTVV.

In its sample, this clone was seen once. This rearrangement joins TRBV5-1 to TRBJ2-1; a weak D match, TRBD1 (6 bases). In germline, CDR1 is SGHRS, CDR2 YFSETQ. This CDR3 is built from 15 residues. V gave up 0 bases and J gave up 6 bases, with 13 bases separating them. The CDR3 here is CASSLVISRGNEQFF. DNA of the CDR3: TGCGCCAGCAGCTTGGTAATTTCCAGGGGCAATGAGCAGTTCTTC. Full variable domain (missing parts from reference TRBV5-1 and TRBJ2-1): KAGVTQTPRYLIKTRGQQVTLSCSPISGHRSVSWYQQTPGQGLQFLFEYFSETQRNKGNFPGRFSGRQFSNSRSEMNVSTLELGDSALYLCASSLVISRGNEQFFGPGTRLTVL.

This rearrangement joins TRBV27 to TRBJ1-4; D perhaps matches TRBD1 (6 bases). This CDR3 contains 14 residues. Per germline, CDR1 MNHEY and CDR2 SMNVEV (reference sequence). Deletions cut 0 bases from V and 8 bases from J, with 10 bases between. The CDR3 DNA is TGTGCCAGCAGTTTATCGGTCAGGGGAGAAAAACTGTTTTTT. Its protein is CASSLSVRGEKLFF.

The genes are TRBV18 and TRBJ1-6; D is ambiguous. Trimming removed 3 bases from V and 7 bases from J, with 7 bases in between. Per germline, CDR1 KGHSH and CDR2 LQKENI. This CDR3 has 13 amino acids. The DNA for the CDR3 is TGTGCCAGCTCACCCAACAAGAATTCACCCCTCCACTTT. Protein product: CASSPNKNSPLHF.

This chain joins TRBV6-2 or TRBV6-3 and TRBJ2-6, with 9 bases matching TRBD1. Germline trimming cut 6 bases from V and 2 bases from J; bases unmatched to any gene: 8. Germline V gene sequence: CDR1 MNHEY, CDR2 SVGEGT. CDR3 length: 17 amino acids. The CDR3 here is CASSFGTGWTGANVLTF. The CDR3 nucleotides read TGTGCCAGCAGCTTCGGGACAGGGTGGACTGGGGCCAACGTCCTGACTTTC.

The chain is built from TRBV29-1 and TRBJ2-7, with no clear D. The CDR3 runs 12 residues. CDR1 is SQVTM, CDR2 ANQGSEA, per germline. Trimming removed 5 bases from V and 1 base from J, with 9 bases in between. The CDR3 DNA sequence: TGCAGCGTTAAAGGCGGTTCCTACGAGCAGTACTTC. The encoded protein is CSVKGGSYEQYF.

The gene calls are TRBV4-3 and TRBJ1-1; D is possibly TRBD1 (5 bases). The CDR3 totals 14 residues. Trimming took 0 bases from V and 4 from J, leaving 9 bases between them. Germline loops: CDR1 LGHNA, CDR2 YSLEER. CDR3 in amino acids: CASSQDGGGTEAFF. CDR3 in DNA: TGCGCCAGCAGCCAAGATGGCGGGGGCACTGAAGCTTTCTTT.

This chain connects TRBV18 to TRBJ1-6; 7 bases are a match to TRBD1. J lost 7 bases, V lost 2 bases, and 5 bases had no gene match. Germline CDR1 KGHSH, CDR2 LQKENI. The CDR3 has 15 amino acids. CDR3 sequence (DNA): TGTGCCAGCTCACCAGACAGGGCGAGCAATTCACCCCTCCACTTT. It is translated as CASSPDRASNSPLHF.

The V call is TRBV3-1 (or the pseudogene TRBV3-2), the J call TRBJ2-7, with D perhaps matching TRBD2 (6 bases). V gave up 1 base and J gave up 3 bases, with 13 bases separating them. This CDR3 is built from 15 residues. The germline gives CDR1 LGHDT, CDR2 YNNKEL (reference sequence). For the CDR3, the DNA is TGTGCCAGCAGCCAAGGCGCTAGCGCAAACTACGAGCAGTACTTC. Amino acid sequence: CASSQGASANYEQYF.

Details on this clone: Other DNA sequences in this specimen translate into the identical CDR3. The V and J genes are TRBV6-6 and TRBJ1-4; weak D call: TRBD1 (5 bases). This CDR3 region has 13 residues. Germline V CDR1 and CDR2: MNHNY, SVGAGI (reference sequence). V was clipped by 2 bases and J by 7 bases, with 8 bases between them. The CDR3, as DNA: TGTGCCAGCAGTTACAGGGGTGGTGAAAAACTGTTTTTT. Translated: CASSYRGGEKLFF.

This clone appeared once. The chain has TRBV3-1 (or the pseudogene TRBV3-2) and TRBJ2-1, with 7 bases identical to TRBD2. V trimming: 2 bases; J trimming: 2 bases; junction bases outside the gene matches: 3. The germline V gene has CDR1 LGHDT and CDR2 YNNKEL (reference sequence). There are 15 residues in the CDR3. CDR3 bases: TGTGCCAGCAGCCAAATGGCGGGGGCCTACAATGAGCAGTTCTTC. It yields the protein CASSQMAGAYNEQFF.

J is TRBJ1-3 and V is TRBV30; D remains ambiguous. Between the trimmed V and J ends, which lost 3 bases and 1 base, there was a span of 10 bases. CDR3 length: 14 residues. Germline V gives CDR1 GTSNPN, CDR2 SVGIG (reference sequence). The CDR3 here is CAWSKAESGNTIYF. CDR3 nucleotide sequence: TGTGCCTGGAGCAAGGCGGAATCTGGAAACACCATATATTTT.

This chain joins TRBV20-1 and TRBJ2-2; D gene uncertain. The V end was cut by 3 bases, the J end by 10 bases, with 3 bases between. CDR3 size: 9 residues. Germline values: CDR1 DFQATT, CDR2 SNEGSKA (reference sequence). In DNA, the CDR3 is TGCAGTGCTAGCAAGGAGCTGTTTTTT. Its translation is CSASKELFF.

J is TRBJ2-3 and V is TRBV29-1, with 10 bases matching TRBD1. Losses at the gene ends were 7 bases for V and 3 bases for J; bases not matched to a gene: 10. Germline CDR1 and CDR2: SQVTM and ANQGSEA. This CDR3 has 15 amino acids. This CDR3 reads CSAEGGQGITDTQYF. The CDR3 DNA is TGCAGCGCCGAGGGGGGACAGGGGATAACAGATACGCAGTATTTT.

This chain connects TRBV21-1 to TRBJ1-6; the tabulated D call, TRBD1, remains unverified against the DNA. TRBV21-1 is a known pseudogene. This CDR3 region has 18 residues. The CDR3 sequence is CASSIFLVSRHRSSPLHF. The DNA for the CDR3 is TGTGCCAGCAGCATCTTTTTAGTTTCTCGACATAGAAGTTCACCCCTCCACTTT.